The 10 T cell receptor beta chains reported below all come from one sample, sequenced in a study of blood T cell repertoires in COVID-19. TCRdb's copy holds only in-frame clones and misses some; the assay was immunoSEQ multiplex PCR. The table has around 52,000 clones, around 80% seen once. Material: peripheral blood. Receptors were obtained from a human donor in a cohort sampled during active COVID-19.

This clone was detected once. The gene calls are TRBV20-1 and TRBJ2-3; D perhaps matches TRBD2 (5 bases). This CDR3 is 11 amino acids long. Germline CDR1 reads DFQATT; CDR2 reads SNEGSKA (reference sequence). The CDR3 nucleotides read TGCAGCCGACGGACTACAGATACGCAGTATTTT. Translation: CSRRTTDTQYF.

This rearrangement joins TRBV19 to TRBJ2-3; D is perhaps TRBD2 (6 bases). The CDR3 length is 12 residues. The V end lost 8 bases, the J end lost 11 bases, and 17 bases lay between the germline ends. In germline, CDR1 is LNHDA, CDR2 SQIVND (reference sequence). The CDR3 nucleotides read TGTGCCAGTGTGGATTATGAGGGAGGGCAGTATTTT. Translation gives CASVDYEGGQYF.

The rearrangement links TRBV29-1 to TRBJ1-1; D is ambiguous. This CDR3 has 15 residues. Trimming removed 7 bases from V and 5 bases from J, with 23 bases in between. Germline V CDR1 and CDR2: SQVTM, ANQGSEA. CDR3 DNA sequence: TGCAGCGCCATGGTGTCAGTTAGGAGTAAAACTGAAGCTTTCTTT. This gives the protein CSAMVSVRSKTEAFF.

On this clone: One junction end disagrees with the germline gene, perhaps due to a read error. This chain links TRBV7-7 with TRBJ2-7; possibly TRBD1 for D (6 bases). Germline CDR1 reads SSHAT; CDR2 reads FNYEAQ (reference sequence). This CDR3 region has 15 residues. Written as DNA, the CDR3 is TGTGCTAGCAGCTTACGACAGGCTTACTCCTACGAGCAGTACTTC. This translates into CASSLRQAYSYEQYF.

The V gene is TRBV19, the J gene TRBJ1-5; 8 nucleotides agree with TRBD1. Per the germline V gene, CDR1 is LNHDA and CDR2 is SQIVND (reference sequence). The CDR3 is 16 residues long. V shed 5 bases, J shed 6 bases, and the junction held 12 bases outside the gene matches. The CDR3 nucleotides read TGTGCCAGTAGTTCACTGACAGGGGCCAGGGGTCAGCCCCAGCATTTT. Protein sequence: CASSSLTGARGQPQHF.

The J gene is TRBJ2-3, the V gene TRBV4-1, with no clear D. Trimming pared 1 base from V and 2 bases from J, leaving 10 bases between. The germline V gene encodes CDR1 MGHRA and CDR2 YSYEKL. This CDR3 has 15 residues. CDR3 DNA: TGCGCCAGCAGCCAAGTCCAGATGTCCACAGATACGCAGTATTTT. Encoded protein: CASSQVQMSTDTQYF.

The chain has TRBV6-6 and TRBJ1-2, with 8 bases that match TRBD1. Germline CDR1 and CDR2: MNHNY and SVGAGI (reference sequence). V shed 11 bases and J 3 bases; nucleotides not matched to a gene: 11. The CDR3 has 14 amino acids. The CDR3 reads CALRTGSRDYGYTF. The CDR3 region has the DNA TGTGCCCTAAGGACAGGGAGCCGAGACTATGGCTACACCTTC.

The rearrangement joins TRBV3-1 (or the pseudogene TRBV3-2) to TRBJ1-3; the D gene is possibly TRBD1 (6 bases). This CDR3 spans 15 amino acids. V shed 3 bases and J shed 0 bases, with 9 bases lying between them. Germline CDR1 reads LGHDT; CDR2 reads YNNKEL (reference sequence). The CDR3 loop reads CASSQGAYSGNTIYF. CDR3 DNA: TGTGCCAGCAGCCAGGGGGCCTACTCTGGAAACACCATATATTTT.

The chain combines TRBV7-2 with TRBJ2-7, with 8 bases matching TRBD2. Trimming cost V 0 bases and J 0 bases; bases outside gene matches: 4. Germline V gene data show CDR1 as SGHTA and CDR2 as FQGNSA. The CDR3 contains 16 residues. The CDR3 nucleotides read TGTGCCAGCAGCTTAGCCGGGGGGGGAAGCTCCTACGAGCAGTACTTC. It yields the protein CASSLAGGGSSYEQYF.

This chain links TRBV20-1 with TRBJ2-1; D unresolved. CDR1 is DFQATT and CDR2 is SNEGSKA in the germline V gene (reference sequence). The V end lost 3 bases, the J end lost 0 bases, and 15 bases lay between the germline ends. The CDR3 sequence is 16 residues long. This chain's CDR3 is CSASLAVFSSYNEQFF. The CDR3 nucleotides read TGCAGTGCTAGTTTGGCGGTGTTTAGCTCCTACAATGAGCAGTTCTTC.